This TCR beta chain was obtained from a study of T cells expressing NK-cell markers. About the study: Repertoires of TCR beta were obtained from T cells sorted as CD3+CD56+NKG2C+, CD3+CD56+NKG2C- and CD3+CD56-NKG2C+.

From germline, CDR1 is MNHNS and CDR2 SASEGT. The CDR3 loop spans 12 amino acids. TCR beta libraries carry UMIs added by 5'RACE template switching. Reprocessing the 5' RACE reads, TCRdb reports a single entry for every CDR3 protein and omits DNA. Here the sample table reports roughly 430,000 distinct CDR3 sequences. Sequencing was performed on blood T cells: a sorted CD56 or NKG2C T cell subset, CD4+ or CD8+ T cells, or bulk PBMC T cells (not recorded which). V and J are TRBV6-1 and TRBJ2-1; TCRdb's D call of TRBD1 is untestable without DNA. This clonotype originated in a woman aged 18 to 69 in good health. The CDR3 loop is CASFPGGNEQFF.